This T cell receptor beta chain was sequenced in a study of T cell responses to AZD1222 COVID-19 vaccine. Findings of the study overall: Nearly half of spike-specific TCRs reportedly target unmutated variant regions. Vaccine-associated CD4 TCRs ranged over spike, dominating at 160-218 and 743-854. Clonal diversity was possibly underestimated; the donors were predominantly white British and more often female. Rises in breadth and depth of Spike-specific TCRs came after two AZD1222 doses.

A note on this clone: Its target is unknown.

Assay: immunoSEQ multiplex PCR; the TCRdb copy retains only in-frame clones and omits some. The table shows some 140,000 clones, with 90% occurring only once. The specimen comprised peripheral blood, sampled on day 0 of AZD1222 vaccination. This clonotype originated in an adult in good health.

In DNA, the CDR3 is TGCGCCAGCAGCCCGAGGGCCCTAAATGAAAAACTGTTTTTT. Residues: CASSPRALNEKLFF. The chain has TRBV4-3 and TRBJ1-4; D remains ambiguous. The CDR3 is 14 amino acids. CDR1 is LGHNA, CDR2 YSLEER, per germline. Trimming left V 4 bases short and J 5 bases short, with 11 bases between.